A selection of T cell receptor beta chains follows, all from one sample in a study of cytomegalovirus exposure and HLA in healthy donors. Assay used: immunoSEQ multiplex PCR; TCRdb lists only in-frame clones, some missing. The sample holds some 200,000 clones, around 81% seen once. Sequencing input: PBMCs. These receptors came from a young woman in good health and CMV-seropositive. Each CDR3 is given with its conserved first and last residue. Fields, in order: CDR3 length, J gene, clone size, D gene, V gene, CDR3 DNA, CDR3 protein. A D gene is named only where the DNA matches it firmly. A row's size may be missing; if present it is once, few, many or a size class.

>11|TRBJ1-1|few|-|TRBV7-9
TGTGCCAGCAGCCGAGGCCAACAGGATATATTT
CASSRGQQDIF
>15|TRBJ1-5|-|-|TRBV9
TGTGCCAGCAGTCTAGGGGGACAAAACAATCAGCCCCAGCATTTT
CASSLGGQNNQPQHF
>13|TRBJ1-1|-|-|TRBV7-9
TGTGCCAGCAGCGCCCTCGGGGGCACTGAAGCTTTCTTT
CASSALGGTEAFF
>13|TRBJ2-7|once|-|TRBV27
TGTGCCAGCAGTTTAGGCAGGGCCTACGAGCAGTACTTC
CASSLGRAYEQYF
>15|TRBJ1-1|-|-|TRBV18
TGTGCCAGCTCACCAGCCGCTGAGTGGAACACTGAAGCTTTCTTT
CASSPAAEWNTEAFF
>15|TRBJ2-7|-|TRBD1|TRBV5-6
TGTGCCAGCAGCTTGGTTGACAGGGCCTCCTACGAGCAGTACTTC
CASSLVDRASYEQYF
>11|TRBJ2-7|-|-|TRBV20-1
TGCAGTGCCGGGACAAGACTCGAGCAGTACTTC
CSAGTRLEQYF
>18|TRBJ2-1|-|TRBD2|TRBV4-1
TGCGCCAGCAGCCAAGACCCTTACGGACTAGCGGGAGTAAATGAGCAGTTCTTC
CASSQDPYGLAGVNEQFF
>19|TRBJ2-1|-|TRBD2|TRBV6-1
TGTGCCAGCAGTGAAATTGGACTAGCGGGGGGGTTTTTAGTCAATGAGCAGTTCTTC
CASSEIGLAGGFLVNEQFF
>15|TRBJ1-1|-|-|TRBV21-1
TGTGCCAGCAGCAAAAAAAAAGACATGAACACTGAAGCTTTCTTT
CASSKKKDMNTEAFF
>15|TRBJ1-4|once|-|TRBV7-2
TGTGCCAGCAGCCCAAAGACCGCTGCGGGAGAAAAACTGTTTTTT
CASSPKTAAGEKLFF
>15|TRBJ1-1|-|-|TRBV5-4
TGTGCCAGCAGCTTGCCCTCTGGACAGAACACTGAAGCTTTCTTT
CASSLPSGQNTEAFF
>17|TRBJ2-5|-|TRBD2|TRBV27
TGTGCCAGCAGTTTAGGGTCTCTCGGGGGGGCCGGGGAGACCCAGTACTTC
CASSLGSLGGAGETQYF
>12|TRBJ2-5|-|-|TRBV2
TGTGCCAGCAGTGCGGTGGTAGAGACCCAGTACTTC
CASSAVVETQYF
>13|TRBJ1-2|-|-|TRBV6-1
TGTGCCAGCCACGTCGCGGCGGCCTATGGCTACACCTTC
CASHVAAAYGYTF
>14|TRBJ1-1|-|-|TRBV7-2
TGTGCCAGCAGCTTCCAGACCTCGGGCACTGAAGCTTTCTTT
CASSFQTSGTEAFF
>13|TRBJ2-1|-|-|TRBV5-1
TGCGCCAGCAGCCCGTTCGGGGGAAATGAGCAGTTCTTC
CASSPFGGNEQFF
>14|TRBJ2-2|-|-|TRBV2
TGTGCCAGCAGTGAGACACTAGCTACCGGGGAGCTGTTTTTT
CASSETLATGELFF
>15|TRBJ1-1|-|-|TRBV30
TGTGCCTGGAGCGACATGGACACAGGGCCCACTGAAGCTTTCTTT
CAWSDMDTGPTEAFF
>14|TRBJ1-6|-|TRBD1|TRBV6-1
TGTGCCAGCAGTGGGGACAGGGAGAATTCACCCCTCCACTTT
CASSGDRENSPLHF
>13|TRBJ2-7|few|-|TRBV30
TGTGCCTGGAGTCCGGGGAATTCAAACGAGCAGTACTTC
CAWSPGNSNEQYF
>16|TRBJ1-1|-|-|TRBV21-1
TGTGCCAGCTCTCAAGAGGGGACAGAAGCGAACACTGAAGCTTTCTTT
CASSQEGTEANTEAFF
>14|TRBJ1-6|-|-|TRBV18
TGTGCCAGCTCACTAGGGGGGGAGAATTCACCCCTCCACTTT
CASSLGGENSPLHF
>17|TRBJ2-1|-|TRBD2|TRBV7-8
TGTGCCAGCAGCTTAGTTAGGCTACTAGCGGGCTACAATGAGCAGTTCTTC
CASSLVRLLAGYNEQFF
>15|TRBJ2-7|-|TRBD1|TRBV5-6
TGTGCCAGCAGCGCGGACAGGGGCCCGACCTACGAGCAGTACTTC
CASSADRGPTYEQYF
>11|TRBJ1-2|-|-|TRBV28
TGTGCCAGCAGACGAGACTATGGCTACACCTTC
CASRRDYGYTF
>17|TRBJ2-1|-|-|TRBV27
TGTGCCAGCAGTTTACTTGAGGCCTTGGGGACACACAATGAGCAGTTCTTC
CASSLLEALGTHNEQFF
>13|TRBJ1-1|-|-|TRBV7-2
TGTGCCAGCAGCTCCACTCTAACGACTGAAGCTTTCTTT
CASSSTLTTEAFF
>14|TRBJ1-1|-|-|TRBV5-8
TGTGCCACCACATTTTTCCGCCTTAACACTGAAGCTTTCTTT
CATTFFRLNTEAFF
>15|TRBJ2-1|-|TRBD2|TRBV5-1
TGCGCCAGCACGAGAACTAGCGGGGGCTACAATGAGCAGTTCTTC
CASTRTSGGYNEQFF
>15|TRBJ2-6|-|-|TRBV5-4
TGTGCCAGCAGCTTAACATCCTCTGGGGCCAACGTCCTGACTTTC
CASSLTSSGANVLTF
>16|TRBJ2-3|-|TRBD2|TRBV7-8
TGTGCCAGCAGCTTAGTGGGGGACTACCCAACAGATACGCAGTATTTT
CASSLVGDYPTDTQYF
>14|TRBJ1-2|-|-|TRBV4-3
TGCGCCAGCAGCCAAGCTGTCCAGGGCTATGGCTACACCTTC
CASSQAVQGYGYTF
>12|TRBJ2-2|-|-|TRBV7-8
TGTGCCAGCAGCTCAGCCCGTTGGGAGCTGTTTTTT
CASSSARWELFF
>15|TRBJ2-2|-|TRBD1|TRBV5-1
TGCGCCAGCAGACGGACAGGGGAATCCACCGGGGAGCTGTTTTTT
CASRRTGESTGELFF
>16|TRBJ1-3|-|-|TRBV6-5
TGTGCCAGCAGTTACTCCCCCAGGGCCTCTGGAAACACCATATATTTT
CASSYSPRASGNTIYF
>15|TRBJ1-2|-|TRBD1|TRBV28
TGTGCCAGCAGTTTACCGGGACAGGGGGTCTATGGCTACACCTTC
CASSLPGQGVYGYTF
>17|TRBJ1-6|-|-|TRBV27
TGTGCCAGCAGTTGGGACATTCCAAGCTCCTATAATTCACCCCTCCACTTT
CASSWDIPSSYNSPLHF
>15|TRBJ1-1|-|TRBD1|TRBV6-5
TGTGCCAGCAGTTCTCCTCAGGGGGCGAGCACTGAAGCTTTCTTT
CASSSPQGASTEAFF
>16|TRBJ1-2|-|-|TRBV30
TGTGCCTGGAGTGTACTAGCGGGCTTAGGGTCTGGTGGCTACACCTTC
CAWSVLAGLGSGGYTF
>16|TRBJ2-1|once|TRBD2|TRBV10-3
TGTGCCATCAGTTCGCGAGGCGGGAGGGCCGTAGATGAGCAGTTCTTC
CAISSRGGRAVDEQFF
>15|TRBJ2-6|-|TRBD2|TRBV5-4
TGTGCCAGCAGCTGGGGGAGGGCTGGGGCCAACGTCCTGACTTTC
CASSWGRAGANVLTF
>12|TRBJ2-3|-|-|TRBV14
TGTGCCAGCAGCCCCACAAAGGATACGCAGTATTTT
CASSPTKDTQYF
>14|TRBJ2-5|-|TRBD2|TRBV9
TGTGCCAGCAGCCCCGTGGGGGGAGGGGAGACCCAGTACTTC
CASSPVGGGETQYF
>15|TRBJ1-6|once|TRBD1|TRBV28
TGTGCCAGCAGTAGCTCCGGGACAGGGCTGTCACCCCTCCACTTT
CASSSSGTGLSPLHF
>13|TRBJ2-5|-|-|TRBV30
TGTGCCTGGAGCCTACGGGGGGCCGAGACCCAGTACTTC
CAWSLRGAETQYF
>18|TRBJ2-2|once|TRBD1|TRBV7-6
TGTGCCAGCAGCTTAGTCGGAACCGGGACAGCGAACACCGGGGAGCTGTTTTTT
CASSLVGTGTANTGELFF
>16|TRBJ1-5|-|-|TRBV25-1
TGTGCCAGCAGTGAATCGGGGGGGCCCCCGAATCAGCCCCAGCATTTT
CASSESGGPPNQPQHF
>12|TRBJ1-1|-|-|TRBV28
TGTGCCAGCAGTTTCGGGGGGACTGAAGCTTTCTTT
CASSFGGTEAFF
>15|TRBJ1-5|-|TRBD1|TRBV30
TGTGCCTGGAGTGGAGGACAGGGAAGGAATCAGCCCCAGCATTTT
CAWSGGQGRNQPQHF
>15|TRBJ2-7|few|-|TRBV27
TGTGCCAGCAGTTTATCGAGCGCTTTCAGCTACGAGCAGTACTTC
CASSLSSAFSYEQYF
>15|TRBJ1-2|-|TRBD1|TRBV29-1
TGCAGCGTTGAAGTAGGATGGGACAGGGGTTATGGCTACACCTTC
CSVEVGWDRGYGYTF
>14|TRBJ2-2|-|TRBD1|TRBV28
TGTGCTATCAACCGGGACAGGGGCACCGGGGAGCTGTTTTTT
CAINRDRGTGELFF
>14|TRBJ2-5|-|-|TRBV2
TGTGCCAGCAGTGGGGGACCAGGGGTTGGGACCCAGTACTTC
CASSGGPGVGTQYF
>14|TRBJ2-3|-|-|TRBV19
TGTGCCAGTAGTATAGATGGGGGGGCGGATACGCAGTATTTT
CASSIDGGADTQYF
>17|TRBJ1-2|-|-|TRBV7-6
TGTGCCAGCAGCTCACGCGCGGGAATTGGAAGAGACTATGGCTACACCTTC
CASSSRAGIGRDYGYTF